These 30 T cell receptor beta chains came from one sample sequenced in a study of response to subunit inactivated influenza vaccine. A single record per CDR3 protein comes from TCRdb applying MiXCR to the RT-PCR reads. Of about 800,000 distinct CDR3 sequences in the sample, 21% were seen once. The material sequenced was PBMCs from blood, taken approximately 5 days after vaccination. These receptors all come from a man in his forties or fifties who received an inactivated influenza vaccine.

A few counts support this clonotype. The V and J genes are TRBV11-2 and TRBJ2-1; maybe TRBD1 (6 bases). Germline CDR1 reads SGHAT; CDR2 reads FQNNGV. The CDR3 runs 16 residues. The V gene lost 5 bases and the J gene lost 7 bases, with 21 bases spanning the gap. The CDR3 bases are TGTGCCAGCAGCCAGAGATTGGGGGCAGTTAGTAATGAGCAGTTCTTC. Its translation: CASSQRLGAVSNEQFF.

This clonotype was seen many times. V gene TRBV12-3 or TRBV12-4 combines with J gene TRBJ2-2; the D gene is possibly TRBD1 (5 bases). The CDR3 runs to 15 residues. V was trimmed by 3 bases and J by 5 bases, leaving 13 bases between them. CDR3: CASSFRQGRTGELFF. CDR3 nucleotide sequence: TGTGCCAGCAGTTTTCGGCAGGGAAGGACCGGGGAGCTGTTTTTT.

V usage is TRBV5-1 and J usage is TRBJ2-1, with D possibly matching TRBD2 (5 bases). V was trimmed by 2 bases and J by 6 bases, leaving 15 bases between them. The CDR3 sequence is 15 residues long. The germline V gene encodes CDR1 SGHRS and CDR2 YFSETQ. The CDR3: CASSFPRDYGNEQFF. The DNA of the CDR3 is TGCGCCAGCAGCTTCCCCAGAGACTACGGCAATGAGCAGTTCTTC.

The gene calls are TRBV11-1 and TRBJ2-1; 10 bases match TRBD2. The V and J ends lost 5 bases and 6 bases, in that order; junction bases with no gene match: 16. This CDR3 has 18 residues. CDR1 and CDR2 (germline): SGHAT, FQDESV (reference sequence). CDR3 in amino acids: CASSPTLPRTSGVNEQFF. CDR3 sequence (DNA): TGTGCCAGCAGCCCCACCCTCCCGCGTACTAGCGGGGTCAATGAGCAGTTCTTC.

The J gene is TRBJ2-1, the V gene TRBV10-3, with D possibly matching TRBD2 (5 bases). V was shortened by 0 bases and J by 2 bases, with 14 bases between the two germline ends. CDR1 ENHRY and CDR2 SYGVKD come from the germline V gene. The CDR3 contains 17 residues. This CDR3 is CAISESPEGTTYNEQFF. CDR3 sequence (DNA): TGTGCCATCAGTGAGTCCCCCGAGGGCACGACCTACAATGAGCAGTTCTTC.

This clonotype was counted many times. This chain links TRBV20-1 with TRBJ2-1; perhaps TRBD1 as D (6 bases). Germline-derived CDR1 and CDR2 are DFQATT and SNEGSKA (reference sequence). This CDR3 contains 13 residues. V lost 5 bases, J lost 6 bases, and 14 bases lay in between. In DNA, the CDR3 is TGCAGTGCTCGAACACAGGGTCTCAATGAGCAGTTCTTC. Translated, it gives CSARTQGLNEQFF.

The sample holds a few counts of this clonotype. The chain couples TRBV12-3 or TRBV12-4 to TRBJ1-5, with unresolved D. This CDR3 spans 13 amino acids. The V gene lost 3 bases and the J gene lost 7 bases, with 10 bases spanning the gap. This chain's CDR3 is CASSFRGIQPQHF. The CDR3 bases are TGTGCCAGCAGTTTTCGAGGGATACAGCCCCAGCATTTT.

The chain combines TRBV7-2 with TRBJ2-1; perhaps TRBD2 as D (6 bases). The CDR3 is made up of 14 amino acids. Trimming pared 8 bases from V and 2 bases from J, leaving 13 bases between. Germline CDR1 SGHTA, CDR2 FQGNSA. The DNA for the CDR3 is TGTGCCAGCCGAGATCCGGGGGCCTACAATGAGCAGTTCTTC. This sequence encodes CASRDPGAYNEQFF.

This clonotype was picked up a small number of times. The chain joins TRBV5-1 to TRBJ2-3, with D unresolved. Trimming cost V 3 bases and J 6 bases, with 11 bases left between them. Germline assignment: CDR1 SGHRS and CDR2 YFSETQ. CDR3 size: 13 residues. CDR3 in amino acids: CASSSGRWDTQYF. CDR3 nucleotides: TGCGCCAGCAGCTCGGGCCGGTGGGATACGCAGTATTTT.

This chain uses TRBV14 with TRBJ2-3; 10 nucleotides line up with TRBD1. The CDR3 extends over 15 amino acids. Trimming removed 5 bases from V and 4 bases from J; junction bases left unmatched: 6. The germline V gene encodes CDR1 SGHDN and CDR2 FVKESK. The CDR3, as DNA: TGTGCCAGCAGCGAGGGACAGGGGTATGCAGATACGCAGTATTTT. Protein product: CASSEGQGYADTQYF.

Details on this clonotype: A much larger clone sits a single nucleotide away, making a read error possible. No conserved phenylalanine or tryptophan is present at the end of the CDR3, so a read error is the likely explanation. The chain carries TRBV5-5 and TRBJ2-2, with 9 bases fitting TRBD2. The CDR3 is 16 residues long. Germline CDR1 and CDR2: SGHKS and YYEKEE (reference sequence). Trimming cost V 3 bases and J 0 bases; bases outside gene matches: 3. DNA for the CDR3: TGTGCCAGCAGCTCGCCTAGCGGGACGAACACCGGGGAGCTGTTTTCT. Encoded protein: CASSSPSGTNTGELFS.

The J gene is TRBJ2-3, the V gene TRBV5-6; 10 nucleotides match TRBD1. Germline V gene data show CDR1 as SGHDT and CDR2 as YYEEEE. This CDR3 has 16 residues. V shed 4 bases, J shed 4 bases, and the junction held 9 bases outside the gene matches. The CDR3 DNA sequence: TGTGCCAGCAGCACCTGGACAGGGGGGCGCGCAGATACGCAGTATTTT. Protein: CASSTWTGGRADTQYF.

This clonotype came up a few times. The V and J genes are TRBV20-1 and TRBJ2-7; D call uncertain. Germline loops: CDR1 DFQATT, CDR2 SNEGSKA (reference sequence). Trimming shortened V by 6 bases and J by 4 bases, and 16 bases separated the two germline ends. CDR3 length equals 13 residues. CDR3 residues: CSAPRPFRYEQYF. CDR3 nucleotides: TGCAGTGCCCCCCGGCCCTTCAGGTACGAGCAGTACTTC.

The CDR3 here is CATSPGQQETQYF. The CDR3 DNA follows: TGTGCCACCAGCCCAGGGCAGCAAGAGACCCAGTACTTC. This sequence joins TRBV15 and TRBJ2-5, with TRBD1 as a possible D gene (5 bases). Trimming removed 5 bases at V and 2 bases at J, with 9 bases between. Germline V CDR1 and CDR2: LNHNV, YYDKDF (reference sequence). This CDR3 spans 13 amino acids. The full variable domain, completed using reference TRBV15 and TRBJ2-5, is DAMVIQNPRYQVTQFGKPVTLSCSQTLNHNVMYWYQQKSSQAPKLLFHYYDKDFNNEADTPDNFQSRRPNTSFCFLDIRSPGLGDTAMYLCATSPGQQETQYFGPGTRLLVL.

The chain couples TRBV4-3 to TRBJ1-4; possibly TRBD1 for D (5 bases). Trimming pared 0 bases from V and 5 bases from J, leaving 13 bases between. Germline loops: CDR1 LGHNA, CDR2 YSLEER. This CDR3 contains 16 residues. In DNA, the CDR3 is TGCGCCAGCAGCCAAGACCCGGGACCAAGGAATGAAAAACTGTTTTTT. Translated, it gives CASSQDPGPRNEKLFF.

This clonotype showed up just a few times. The CDR3 is CASSNDGQGAYTEAFF. CDR3 in DNA: TGTGCCAGCAGCAACGATGGACAGGGGGCGTACACTGAAGCTTTCTTT. The gene calls are TRBV7-9 and TRBJ1-1; 11 bases map to TRBD1. The CDR3 consists of 16 residues. V lost 5 bases to trimming and J lost 3 bases; unmatched junction nucleotides: 8. CDR1 and CDR2 from the germline V gene are SEHNR and FQNEAQ (reference sequence). The variable domain in full, completed from reference TRBV7-9 and TRBJ1-1, reads DTGVSQNPRHKITKRGQNVTFRCDPISEHNRLYWYRQTLGQGPEFLTYFQNEAQLEKSRLLSDRFSAERPKGSFSTLEIQRTEQGDSAMYLCASSNDGQGAYTEAFFGQGTRLTVV.

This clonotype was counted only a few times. As DNA, the CDR3 is TGTGCCAGCAGTCCTCGGATCGACACTGAAGCTTTCTTT. It translates to CASSPRIDTEAFF. The J gene is TRBJ1-1, the V gene TRBV12-3 or TRBV12-4; D is unresolved. V was shortened by 5 bases and J by 3 bases, with 10 bases between the two germline ends. The CDR3 length is 13 residues.

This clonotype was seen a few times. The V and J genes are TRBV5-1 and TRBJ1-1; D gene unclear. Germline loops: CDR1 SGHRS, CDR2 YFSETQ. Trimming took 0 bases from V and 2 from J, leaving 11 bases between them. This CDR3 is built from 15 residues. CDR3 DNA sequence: TGCGCCAGCAGCTTGGGCTCAGGAGCTAACACTGAAGCTTTCTTT. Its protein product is CASSLGSGANTEAFF.

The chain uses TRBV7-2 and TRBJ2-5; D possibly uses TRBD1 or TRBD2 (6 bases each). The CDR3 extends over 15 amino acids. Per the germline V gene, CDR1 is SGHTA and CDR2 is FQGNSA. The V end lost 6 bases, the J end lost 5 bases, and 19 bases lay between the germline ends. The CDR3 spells CASSSHYGGRETQYF. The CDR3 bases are TGTGCCAGCAGTTCACATTACGGGGGCCGGGAGACCCAGTACTTC.

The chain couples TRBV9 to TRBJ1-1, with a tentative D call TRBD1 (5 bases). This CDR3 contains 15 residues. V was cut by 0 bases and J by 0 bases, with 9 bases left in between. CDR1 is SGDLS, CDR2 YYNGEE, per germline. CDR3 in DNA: TGTGCCAGCAGCGTAGGGGCAGGGTTGAACACTGAAGCTTTCTTT. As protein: CASSVGAGLNTEAFF.

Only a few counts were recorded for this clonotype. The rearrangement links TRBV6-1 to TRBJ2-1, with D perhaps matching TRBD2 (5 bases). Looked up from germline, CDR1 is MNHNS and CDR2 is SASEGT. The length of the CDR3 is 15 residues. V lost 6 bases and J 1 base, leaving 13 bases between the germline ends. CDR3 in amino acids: CASSARRSSYNEQFF. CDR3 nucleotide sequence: TGTGCCAGCAGCGCTCGGAGGTCTTCCTACAATGAGCAGTTCTTC.

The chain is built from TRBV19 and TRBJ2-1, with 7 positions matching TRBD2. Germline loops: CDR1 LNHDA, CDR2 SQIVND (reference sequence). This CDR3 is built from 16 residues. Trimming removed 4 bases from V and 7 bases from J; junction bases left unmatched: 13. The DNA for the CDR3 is TGTGCCAGTAGTAGACCGCTGGCGGGAGATTTTAATGAGCAGTTCTTC. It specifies CASSRPLAGDFNEQFF.

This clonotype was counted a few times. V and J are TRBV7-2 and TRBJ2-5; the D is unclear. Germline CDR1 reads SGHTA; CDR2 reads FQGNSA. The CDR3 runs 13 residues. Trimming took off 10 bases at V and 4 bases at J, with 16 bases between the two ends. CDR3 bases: TGTGCCACCGAGGCCACCACGCGAGAGACCCAGTACTTC. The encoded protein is CATEATTRETQYF. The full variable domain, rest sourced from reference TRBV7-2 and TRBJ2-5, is GAGVSQSPSNKVTEKGKDVELRCDPISGHTALYWYRQSLGQGLEFLIYFQGNSAPDKSGLPSDRFSAERTGGSVSTLTIQRTQQEDSAVYLCATEATTRETQYFGPGTRLLVL.

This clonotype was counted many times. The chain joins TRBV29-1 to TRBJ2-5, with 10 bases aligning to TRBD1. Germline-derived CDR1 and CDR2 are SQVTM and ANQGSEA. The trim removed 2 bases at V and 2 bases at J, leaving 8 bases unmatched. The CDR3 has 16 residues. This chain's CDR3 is CSVEWLPGQGQETQYF. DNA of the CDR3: TGCAGCGTTGAATGGTTACCGGGACAGGGGCAAGAGACCCAGTACTTC.

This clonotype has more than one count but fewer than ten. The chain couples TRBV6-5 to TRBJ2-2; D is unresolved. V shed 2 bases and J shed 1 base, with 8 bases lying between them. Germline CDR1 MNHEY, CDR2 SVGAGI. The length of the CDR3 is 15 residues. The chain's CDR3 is CASSYLAQNTGELFF. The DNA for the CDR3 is TGTGCCAGCAGTTACCTGGCCCAGAACACCGGGGAGCTGTTTTTT.

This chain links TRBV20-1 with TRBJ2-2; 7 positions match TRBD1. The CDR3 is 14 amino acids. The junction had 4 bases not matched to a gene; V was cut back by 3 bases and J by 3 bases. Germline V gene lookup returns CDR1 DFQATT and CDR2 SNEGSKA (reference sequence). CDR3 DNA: TGCAGTGCTAGGGACAGGAGACACACCGGGGAGCTGTTTTTT. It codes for CSARDRRHTGELFF.

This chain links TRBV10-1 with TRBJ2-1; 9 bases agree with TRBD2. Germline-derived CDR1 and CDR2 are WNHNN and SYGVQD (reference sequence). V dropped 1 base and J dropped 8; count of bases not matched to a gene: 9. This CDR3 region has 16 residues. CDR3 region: CASSEFSGGLPDEQFF. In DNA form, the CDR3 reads TGCGCCAGCAGTGAGTTTAGCGGGGGCCTCCCCGATGAGCAGTTCTTC.

CDR3 DNA sequence: TGCGCCAGCAGCTTGGCGGGACAGGCCTCCTACAATGAGCAGTTCTTC. Protein product: CASSLAGQASYNEQFF. The rearrangement uses TRBV5-1 and TRBJ2-1; 8 bases are shared with TRBD1. From germline, CDR1 is SGHRS and CDR2 YFSETQ. The CDR3 covers 16 residues. V gave up 0 bases and J gave up 0 bases; unmatched junction bases: 2. Full variable domain (missing parts from reference TRBV5-1 and TRBJ2-1): KAGVTQTPRYLIKTRGQQVTLSCSPISGHRSVSWYQQTPGQGLQFLFEYFSETQRNKGNFPGRFSGRQFSNSRSEMNVSTLELGDSALYLCASSLAGQASYNEQFFGPGTRLTVL.

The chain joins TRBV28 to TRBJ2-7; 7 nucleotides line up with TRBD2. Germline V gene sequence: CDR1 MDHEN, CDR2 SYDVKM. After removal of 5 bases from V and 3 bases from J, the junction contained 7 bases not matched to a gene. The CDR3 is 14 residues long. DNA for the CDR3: TGTGCCAGCAGTCGGGGGGACGGTCTCTACGAGCAGTACTTC. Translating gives CASSRGDGLYEQYF.

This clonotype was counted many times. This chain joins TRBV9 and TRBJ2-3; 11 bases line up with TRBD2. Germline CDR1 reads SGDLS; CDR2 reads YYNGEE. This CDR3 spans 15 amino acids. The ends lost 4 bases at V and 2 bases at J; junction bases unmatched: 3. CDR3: CASSTSGSPTDTQYF. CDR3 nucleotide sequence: TGTGCCAGCAGCACTAGCGGGAGTCCCACAGATACGCAGTATTTT.